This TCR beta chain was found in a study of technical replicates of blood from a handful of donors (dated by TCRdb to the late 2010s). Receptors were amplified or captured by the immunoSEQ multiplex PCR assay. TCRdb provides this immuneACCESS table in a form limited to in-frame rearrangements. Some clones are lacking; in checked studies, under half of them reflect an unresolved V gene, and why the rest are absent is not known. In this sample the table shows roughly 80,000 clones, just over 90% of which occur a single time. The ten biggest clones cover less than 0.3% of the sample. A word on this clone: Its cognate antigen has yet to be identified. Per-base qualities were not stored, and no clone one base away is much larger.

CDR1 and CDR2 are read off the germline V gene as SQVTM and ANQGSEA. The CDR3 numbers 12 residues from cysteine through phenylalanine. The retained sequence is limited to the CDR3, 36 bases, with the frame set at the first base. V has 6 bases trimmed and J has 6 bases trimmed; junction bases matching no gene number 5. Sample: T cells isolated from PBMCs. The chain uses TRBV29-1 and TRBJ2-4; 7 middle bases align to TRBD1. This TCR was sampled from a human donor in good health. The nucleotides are TGCAGCGTAGCAGACAGGGTAAACATTCAGTACTTC. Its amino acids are CSVADRVNIQYF.